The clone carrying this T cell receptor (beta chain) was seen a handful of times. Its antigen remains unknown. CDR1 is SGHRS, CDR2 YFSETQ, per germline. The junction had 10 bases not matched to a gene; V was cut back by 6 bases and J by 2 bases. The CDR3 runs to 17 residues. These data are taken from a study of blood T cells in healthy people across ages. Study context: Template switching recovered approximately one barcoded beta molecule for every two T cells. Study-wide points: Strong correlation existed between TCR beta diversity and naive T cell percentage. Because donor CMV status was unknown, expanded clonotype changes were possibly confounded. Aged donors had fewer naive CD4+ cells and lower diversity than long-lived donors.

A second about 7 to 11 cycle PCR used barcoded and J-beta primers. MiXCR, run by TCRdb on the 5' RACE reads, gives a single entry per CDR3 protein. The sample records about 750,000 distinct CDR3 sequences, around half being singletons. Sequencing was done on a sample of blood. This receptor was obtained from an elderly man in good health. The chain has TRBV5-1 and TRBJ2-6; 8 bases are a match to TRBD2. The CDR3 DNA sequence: TGCGCCAGCAATGGGGGTTTACTAGCGGCTGGGGCCAACGTCCTGACTTTC. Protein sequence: CASNGGLLAAGANVLTF.